One T cell receptor beta chain is described in this entry. TCRdb re-called the 5' RACE reads through MiXCR, storing one row per CDR3 protein. The sample carries under 100,000 distinct CDR3 sequences, around 15% recorded once. The sample originates from a study of early T cells in non-severe SARS-CoV-2 infection. Germline CDR1 SQVTM, CDR2 ANQGSEA. The CDR3 has 11 amino acids. V gave up 8 bases and J gave up 5 bases, with 10 bases separating them. The specimen was whole blood. The TCR was taken from an adult who was a healthcare worker with PCR-confirmed SARS-CoV-2 infection or an uninfected control (not recorded which). The V call is TRBV29-1, the J call TRBJ2-1; D unresolved. CDR3 in DNA: TGCAGCACGAGACCCAACAATGAGCAGTTCTTC. Translation: CSTRPNNEQFF.